This T cell receptor beta chain was sequenced during a study of vaccination and CD4 T cells after COVID-19. For the study at large: Each control was exposed to a CEFX pool, an HIV-1 Nef pool, or no peptide at all. Broader study findings: Only after vaccination were a median approximately 86% of convalescents' reactive clones seen.

The CDR3 runs 16 residues. Concerning this clonotype itself: Its target is unknown.

Treatment noted: 10-day PBMC culture with coronavirus spike peptide pools or control peptides (ViraFEST assay). It was before the COVID-19 pandemic (2011-2018) that the unexposed donor's CD4+ T cells were collected. Researchers challenged CD4+ T cells from unexposed donors with SARS-CoV-2 S/N and four cold-coronavirus spikes, cells permitting. CD4+ T cells that had been cultured provided DNA sequenced with the Oncomine TCR Beta short-read assay. TCRdb fed the PCR reads into MiXCR, producing one record per CDR3 protein. The table records about 9,000 distinct CDR3 sequences, 45% to 60% of them present only once.

The receptor was isolated from a human donor in good health. The V call is TRBV12-3 or TRBV12-4, the J call TRBJ2-1; perhaps TRBD2 as D (6 bases). The end of the DNA fits TRBJ2-5 better, so the J call may be wrong. Sequencing was done on a sample of CD4+ T cells from blood, cultured in vitro. CDR3 in DNA: TGTGCCAGCAGTCGCCTCCGGGGCCCCGGAGGGAAGACCCAGTACTTC. This codes for CASSRLRGPGGKTQYF.